These 9 T cell receptor beta chains were all obtained from the same sample, sequenced in a study of T cell changes during pregnancy in multiple sclerosis (dated by TCRdb to about 2019). The library was obtained by the immunoSEQ multiplex PCR assay. What TCRdb holds here is the immuneACCESS table cut down to in-frame rearrangements. Part of the clones is not present; checked against another copy, under half of the missing clones reflect an unresolved V gene, and the others are unexplained. In this sample the table shows about 97,000 clones, roughly nine tenths of which occur a single time. The ten largest clones represent around 0.78% of the sample. The input for sequencing was peripheral blood, taken in the second trimester of pregnancy. Every receptor here comes from a female donor in good health, enrolled as a control in a pregnancy study.

The chain links TRBV6-5 to TRBJ2-1, with 8 bases matching TRBD2. After removal of 6 bases from V and 7 bases from J, the junction contained 8 bases not matched to a gene. This CDR3 is built from 14 residues. The germline CDR1 and CDR2 sequences are MNHEY and SVGAGI. The CDR3 spells CASSRAGVPNEQFF. The DNA for the CDR3 is TGTGCCAGCAGCCGAGCGGGAGTACCGAATGAGCAGTTCTTC.

The rearrangement uses TRBV2 and TRBJ1-3; 7 bases are shared with TRBD1. V lost 7 bases, J lost 0 bases, and 9 bases stayed unmatched. The CDR3 has 16 residues. Germline CDR1 SNHLY, CDR2 FYNNEI. The CDR3 DNA reads as TGTGCCAGCAATACCGGGACAGTACTCTCTGGAAACACCATATATTTT. Translating gives CASNTGTVLSGNTIYF.

The rearrangement uses TRBV6-1 and TRBJ1-1; no reliable D call. From germline, CDR1 is MNHNS and CDR2 SASEGT. Trimming stripped 11 bases from V and 0 bases from J, with 13 bases between. The CDR3 spans 13 residues. CDR3 residues: CAAKEELNTEAFF. CDR3 coding DNA: TGTGCCGCCAAGGAGGAGCTGAACACTGAAGCTTTCTTT.

V is TRBV5-1 and J is TRBJ1-1, with D tentatively TRBD1 (5 bases). Germline CDR1 is SGHRS and CDR2 is YFSETQ. The CDR3 extends over 14 amino acids. The germline V and J ends were trimmed by 0 bases and 10 bases, with 16 bases remaining between them. The CDR3 DNA reads TGCGCCAGCAGCTTGGAAGGGCGGGACGGGGGAGCTTTCTTT. Encoded protein: CASSLEGRDGGAFF.

The chain has TRBV11-2 and TRBJ2-7; TRBD1 agrees at 8 bases. J lost 6 bases, V lost 3 bases, and 13 bases had no gene match. The CDR3 runs to 16 residues. The germline gives CDR1 SGHAT, CDR2 FQNNGV. The CDR3, as DNA: TGTGCCAGCAGCTTGAATCAGGGTTCAGGGGGCTTCGAGCAGTACTTC. Translated: CASSLNQGSGGFEQYF.

The chain has TRBV28 and TRBJ1-2; D gene ambiguous. The CDR3 is 13 amino acids. Deletions cut 2 bases from V and 4 bases from J, with 8 bases between. The V gene's germline CDR1 is MDHEN and CDR2 SYDVKM. CDR3 in DNA: TGTGCCAGCAGTTTAGTGCGTCCCTATGGCTACACCTTC. This translates into CASSLVRPYGYTF.

The V and J genes are TRBV15 and TRBJ2-7; no definite D call. Per the germline V gene, CDR1 is LNHNV and CDR2 is YYDKDF (reference sequence). The CDR3 length is 13 residues. V was trimmed by 0 bases and J by 5 bases, leaving 8 bases between them. CDR3 protein: CATSRDLENEQYF. As DNA, the CDR3 is TGTGCCACCAGCAGAGATTTGGAGAACGAGCAGTACTTC.

This chain joins TRBV5-5 and TRBJ2-7; 7 nucleotides match TRBD1. The CDR3 is made up of 15 amino acids. Trimming removed 4 bases from V and 1 base from J; junction bases left unmatched: 8. Germline loops: CDR1 SGHKS, CDR2 YYEKEE (reference sequence). The chain's CDR3 is CASSPGQANSYEQYF. CDR3 in DNA: TGTGCCAGCAGCCCAGGACAGGCGAATTCCTACGAGCAGTACTTC.

V usage is TRBV7-9 and J usage is TRBJ2-7, with 9 bases that match TRBD1. The CDR3 is made up of 13 amino acids. From germline, CDR1 is SEHNR and CDR2 FQNEAQ (reference sequence). V lost 5 bases, J lost 2 bases, and 1 base stayed unmatched. CDR3: CASSRTGAYEQYF. In nucleotides, the CDR3 is TGTGCCAGCAGCCGGACAGGGGCCTACGAGCAGTACTTC.